The 13 T cell receptor beta chains in this list originate from one sample, sequenced in a study of CD8 T cells in ankylosing spondylitis. TCRdb re-analysed the 5' RACE reads in MiXCR, keeping a single row per CDR3 protein. Of 250,000 to 400,000 distinct CDR3 sequences in the sample, approximately 10% are singletons; the top ten hold roughly 9.2%. Sequencing was carried out using blood, either unsorted or a sorted T cell fraction (not recorded which). These TCRs come from a female donor with ankylosing spondylitis or in good health (not recorded which).

The chain carries TRBV8-2 and TRBJ2-5; the D call of TRBD2 is as the table states it, not checked on the DNA. TRBV8-2 is a recognized pseudogene. The CDR3 covers 16 residues. The CDR3 DNA sequence: TGTTTACCGCGACTAGCGGGGGGACTATCCCAAGAGACCCAGTACTTC. Amino acids: CLPRLAGGLSQETQYF.

This clonotype has ten or more counts. The chain couples TRBV12-3 or TRBV12-4 to TRBJ1-1; D unresolved. Trimming shortened V by 6 bases and J by 6 bases, and 20 bases separated the two germline ends. This CDR3 comprises 15 residues. The chain's CDR3 is CASRFEGSVGAEAFF. For the CDR3, the DNA is TGTGCCAGCAGGTTTGAAGGTTCCGTGGGCGCTGAAGCTTTCTTT.

This clonotype has only a few counts. The J gene is TRBJ2-3, the V gene TRBV20-1; 9 bases line up with TRBD2. The CDR3 contains 16 residues. The V gene end was trimmed by 3 bases and the J gene end by 5 bases; junction bases not matched to a gene: 12. The germline CDR1 and CDR2 sequences are DFQATT and SNEGSKA (reference sequence). In DNA form, the CDR3 reads TGCAGTGCTAGTGACGCGGCGGGAGGGCCTATAGATACGCAGTATTTT. Translation: CSASDAAGGPIDTQYF.

About this clonotype itself: At one end, the junction sequence differs from germline, possibly due to a read error. The genes are TRBV7-8 and TRBJ1-3; 7 bases map to TRBD1. The V gene's germline CDR1 is SGHVS and CDR2 FQNEAQ. This CDR3 comprises 14 residues. The CDR3 is CASSLDRRGNTISF. CDR3 in DNA: TGTGCCAGCAGCTTGGACAGGAGAGGAAACACCATATCTTTT.

This clonotype came up many times. The chain has TRBV5-1 and TRBJ2-1; D is undetermined. The V and J ends lost 0 bases and 1 base respectively, with 11 bases between them. The CDR3 covers 16 residues. CDR1 and CDR2 from the germline V gene are SGHRS and YFSETQ. Written as DNA, the CDR3 is TGCGCCAGCAGCTTGGTTCAAGGGCGGTCCTACAATGAGCAGTTCTTC. Translated: CASSLVQGRSYNEQFF.

This clonotype was observed many times. CDR3 in amino acids: CASSPGYGSGSNEQFF. The CDR3 DNA is TGTGCCAGCAGCCCCGGTTATGGTAGCGGGAGCAATGAGCAGTTCTTC. The chain recombines TRBV5-6 with TRBJ2-1; 9 positions match TRBD2. Germline assignment: CDR1 SGHDT and CDR2 YYEEEE. This CDR3 contains 16 residues. Unmatched junction bases numbered 11, after V lost 4 bases and J lost 6 bases. Combining the CDR3 with reference TRBV5-6 and TRBJ2-1 gives the whole variable domain DAGVTQSPTHLIKTRGQQVTLRCSPKSGHDTVSWYQQALGQGPQFIFQYYEEEERQRGNFPDRFSGHQFPNYSSELNVNALLLGDSALYLCASSPGYGSGSNEQFFGPGTRLTVL.

Ten or more counts support this clonotype. The genes are TRBV12-3 or TRBV12-4 and TRBJ2-1, with 12 bases matching TRBD2. V dropped 5 bases and J dropped 1; count of bases not matched to a gene: 15. The CDR3 extends over 20 amino acids. The CDR3 DNA reads TGTGCCAGCAGTCGGTGGACTAGCGGGGATGTGCTGCGATCCTACAATGAGCAGTTCTTC. Residues: CASSRWTSGDVLRSYNEQFF.

The table lists this clonotype with many counts. The chain combines TRBV5-1 with TRBJ2-2, with D perhaps matching TRBD2 (5 bases). V dropped 3 bases and J dropped 6 bases, with 12 bases sitting between them. This CDR3 contains 14 residues. CDR1 and CDR2 from the germline V gene are SGHRS and YFSETQ. The CDR3 DNA reads as TGCGCCAGCAGCTCGGATACGAGGGCCGGGGAGCTGTTTTTT. This translates into CASSSDTRAGELFF.

This clonotype was counted ten times or more. The chain uses TRBV20-1 and TRBJ2-4; D unclear. This CDR3 has 15 amino acids. V lost 1 base and J lost 0, with 10 bases in between. The germline CDR1 and CDR2 sequences are DFQATT and SNEGSKA (reference sequence). In DNA form, the CDR3 reads TGCAGTGCTAGAGCCCCGGATTTAGCCAAAAACATTCAGTACTTC. Encoded protein: CSARAPDLAKNIQYF.

The chain links TRBV5-1 to TRBJ2-3; D is undetermined. The CDR3 length is 16 residues. The V and J ends lost 4 bases and 0 bases respectively, with 15 bases between them. Looked up from germline, CDR1 is SGHRS and CDR2 is YFSETQ. The DNA of the CDR3 is TGCGCCAGCAGCCCTCCAGGAACATCCAGCACAGATACGCAGTATTTT. Its translation is CASSPPGTSSTDTQYF.

This chain joins TRBV16 and TRBJ2-5; unclear D gene. With 0 bases removed from V and 5 bases from J, the gap between germline ends came to 4 bases. This CDR3 is built from 12 residues. The V gene's germline CDR1 is KGHSY and CDR2 FQNENV. For the CDR3, the DNA is TGTGCCAGCAGCCAATCGAGGGAGACCCAGTACTTC. Protein product: CASSQSRETQYF.

This clonotype was observed at least ten times. The chain's CDR3 is CASSPSGDIYNEQFF. CDR3 DNA: TGCGCCAGCAGCCCTAGCGGGGACATCTACAATGAGCAGTTCTTC. The J gene is TRBJ2-1, the V gene TRBV5-1, with 9 bases identical to TRBD2. CDR1 and CDR2 (germline): SGHRS, YFSETQ. V lost 4 bases to trimming and J lost 3 bases; unmatched junction nucleotides: 5. The CDR3 has 15 amino acids. Combining the CDR3 with reference TRBV5-1 and TRBJ2-1 gives the whole variable domain KAGVTQTPRYLIKTRGQQVTLSCSPISGHRSVSWYQQTPGQGLQFLFEYFSETQRNKGNFPGRFSGRQFSNSRSEMNVSTLELGDSALYLCASSPSGDIYNEQFFGPGTRLTVL.

The rearrangement joins TRBV25-1 to TRBJ2-3; D not certain. CDR1 and CDR2 from the germline V gene are MGHDK and SYGVNS. Trimming pared 9 bases from V and 12 bases from J, leaving 22 bases between. The CDR3 is 13 amino acids. CDR3 sequence: CARGPRLLVPQYF. CDR3 bases: TGTGCCAGGGGCCCCCGGCTCCTTGTGCCTCAGTATTTT.